The clone carrying this T cell receptor (beta chain) has more than one count but fewer than ten. Some clones are missing from TCRdb's copy, which holds only in-frame ones; the method was immunoSEQ multiplex PCR. The sample includes roughly 100,000 clones, 81% seen only once; the top ten take 4.5% to 5.5%. This CDR3 is built from 15 residues. Germline CDR1 LNHDA, CDR2 SQIVND (reference sequence). Trimming at V came to 1 base and at J to 6 bases, leaving 6 bases not matched to a gene. The data are from a study of blood T cell repertoires in COVID-19. About the study: Both acute and convalescent COVID-19 samples were obtained from the United States, Italy and Spain.

This clonotype was sampled from a man aged 80 or over with COVID-19, enrolled during active disease. The sequenced sample consisted of peripheral blood. The J gene is TRBJ1-5, the V gene TRBV19; 7 bases agree with TRBD1. The DNA for the CDR3 is TGTGCCAGTAGTATAGGCAGGGGGTTAGGTCAGCCCCAGCATTTT. Encoded protein: CASSIGRGLGQPQHF.